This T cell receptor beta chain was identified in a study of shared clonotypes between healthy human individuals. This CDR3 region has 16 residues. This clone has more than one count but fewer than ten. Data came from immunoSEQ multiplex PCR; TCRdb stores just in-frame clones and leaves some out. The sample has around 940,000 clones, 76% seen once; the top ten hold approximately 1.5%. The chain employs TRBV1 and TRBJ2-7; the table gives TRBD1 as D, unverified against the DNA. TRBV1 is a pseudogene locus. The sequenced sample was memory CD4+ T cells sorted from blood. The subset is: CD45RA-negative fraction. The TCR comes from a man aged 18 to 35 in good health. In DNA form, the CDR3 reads TGCACCAGCAGCCAAGATAAGGGACAGGGTTCCTACGAGCAGTACTTC. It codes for CTSSQDKGQGSYEQYF.